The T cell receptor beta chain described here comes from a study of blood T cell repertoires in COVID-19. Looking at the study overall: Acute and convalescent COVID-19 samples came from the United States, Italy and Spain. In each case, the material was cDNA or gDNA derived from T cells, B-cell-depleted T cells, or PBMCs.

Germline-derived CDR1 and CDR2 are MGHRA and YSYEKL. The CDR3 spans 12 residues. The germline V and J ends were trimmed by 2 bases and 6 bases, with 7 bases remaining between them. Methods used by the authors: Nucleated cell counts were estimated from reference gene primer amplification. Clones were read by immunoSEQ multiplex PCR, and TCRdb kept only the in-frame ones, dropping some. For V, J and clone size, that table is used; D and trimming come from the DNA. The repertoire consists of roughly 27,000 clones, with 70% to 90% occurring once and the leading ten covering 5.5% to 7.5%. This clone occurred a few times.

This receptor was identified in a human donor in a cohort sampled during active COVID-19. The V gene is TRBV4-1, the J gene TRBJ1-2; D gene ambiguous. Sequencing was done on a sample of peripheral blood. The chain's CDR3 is CASSQISDGYTF. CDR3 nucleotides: TGCGCCAGCAGCCAAATCAGTGATGGCTACACCTTC.